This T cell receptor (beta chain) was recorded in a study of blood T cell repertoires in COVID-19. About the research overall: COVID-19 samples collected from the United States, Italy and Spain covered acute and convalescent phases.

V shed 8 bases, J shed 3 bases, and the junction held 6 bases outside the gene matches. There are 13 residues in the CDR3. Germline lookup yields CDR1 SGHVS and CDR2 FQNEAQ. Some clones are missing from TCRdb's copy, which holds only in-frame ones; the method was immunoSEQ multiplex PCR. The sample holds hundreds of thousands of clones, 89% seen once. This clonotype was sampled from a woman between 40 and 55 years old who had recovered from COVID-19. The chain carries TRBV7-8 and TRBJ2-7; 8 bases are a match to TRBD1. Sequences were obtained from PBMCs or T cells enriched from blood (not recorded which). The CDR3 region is CASLRQGSYEQYF. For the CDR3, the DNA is TGTGCCAGCCTCAGACAGGGGAGCTACGAGCAGTACTTC.